This TCR beta chain was recorded in a study of T cells after yellow fever vaccination (dated by TCRdb to the late 2010s). General notes on the study: The SMART-Seq v4 Ultra Low Input RNA kit was used to prepare libraries from fractions with low cell numbers. To follow T-cell clones before and after primary and booster YFV17D yellow fever vaccination, bulk TCR alpha and beta repertoires were sequenced over time. Two healthy male donors made up the cohort, one aged 18 to 30 years and the other aged 30 to 39 years. Blood samples were taken at several timepoints before and after primary and secondary immunization, and bulk PBMC replicates and cell subsets were isolated.

Study-wide conclusions, independent of this receptor: Most clones expanded after primary vaccination were re-detected after the booster (around 96% of CD4 and about nine tenths of CD8), suggesting broad memory maintenance. A small fraction of clonotypes appeared in both the CD4 and CD8 compartments, likely as a result of convergent recombination. The study included only two donors, which limits how far the findings can be generalized. Computational filtering was required because FACS-sorted repertoires could contain abundant contaminating clonotypes from the bulk population. The secondary T-cell response was weaker than the primary response but faster, peaking on day 5 instead of day 15.

This clonotype came up a few times. What this receptor recognizes is not known. No qualities accompany the bases; no much larger clone lies one base away. The sample was run on an Illumina NovaSeq 6000. Synthesis of TCR cDNA relied on 5'RACE template switching, a step that introduced a universal primer site along with unique molecular identifiers. Priming of cDNA synthesis was performed from both the TCR alpha and TCR beta constant segments. Library amplification involved two PCR steps, and the second step added sample barcodes and sequencing adapters. Sequencing of libraries was performed on Illumina HiSeq 2500 (2x100 bp) or NovaSeq (2x150 bp). For the original study's pipeline: Reads were demultiplexed and collapsed into UMI consensus sequences with MIGEC, and V(D)J alignment was performed with MiXCR. Vaccine-responding clonotypes were identified with edgeR using replicate PBMC samples, with FDR below 0.01 and a log2 fold change above 5 up to day 15 being required. CD4 or CD8 identity was assigned to each bulk clonotype according to whether the clonotype was present at higher abundance in the sequenced CD4 repertoire or the sequenced CD8 repertoire. The raw public reads went through TCRdb reprocessing: fastp at Q25, MiXCR clone calling, in-frame beta chains kept. Identical CDR3 proteins give one entry, which carries the most common genes and DNA. These V and J calls originate from TCRdb's pipeline instead of the authors' own analysis. This sample comprises about 330,000 distinct CDR3 sequences, 4.1% of them detected only once. The top ten hold approximately 25% of the sample.

Read against the paper, the sample's treatment or condition label means: live attenuated yellow fever vaccine strain. Two biological replicates of bulk PBMCs were collected at each blood-draw timepoint. A standard Ficoll-Paque protocol was used to isolate PBMCs from peripheral blood. TriZol was used to extract RNA from bulk PBMCs, from CD4 and CD8 fractions, and from dextramer-positive and dextramer-negative fractions. Taken from cysteine to phenylalanine, the CDR3 has 12 residues. The entry retains the CDR3 DNA only, 36 bases that are in frame from base 1. The germline ends are 9 bases apart after V is trimmed by 1 base and J by 8 bases. In the germline V gene, CDR1 corresponds to SGHTS and CDR2 to YDEGEE.

This sequence was found in a man between 18 and 35 years old who received the YFV17D yellow fever vaccine. The chain uses TRBV5-8 and TRBJ1-2, with the D segment identity uncertain. Sample: PBMCs, taken 5 days after the yellow fever booster vaccination. The DNA sequence is given as TGTGCCAGCAGCTTGAAGGGTAGAGGCTACACCTTC. Protein translation: CASSLKGRGYTF.